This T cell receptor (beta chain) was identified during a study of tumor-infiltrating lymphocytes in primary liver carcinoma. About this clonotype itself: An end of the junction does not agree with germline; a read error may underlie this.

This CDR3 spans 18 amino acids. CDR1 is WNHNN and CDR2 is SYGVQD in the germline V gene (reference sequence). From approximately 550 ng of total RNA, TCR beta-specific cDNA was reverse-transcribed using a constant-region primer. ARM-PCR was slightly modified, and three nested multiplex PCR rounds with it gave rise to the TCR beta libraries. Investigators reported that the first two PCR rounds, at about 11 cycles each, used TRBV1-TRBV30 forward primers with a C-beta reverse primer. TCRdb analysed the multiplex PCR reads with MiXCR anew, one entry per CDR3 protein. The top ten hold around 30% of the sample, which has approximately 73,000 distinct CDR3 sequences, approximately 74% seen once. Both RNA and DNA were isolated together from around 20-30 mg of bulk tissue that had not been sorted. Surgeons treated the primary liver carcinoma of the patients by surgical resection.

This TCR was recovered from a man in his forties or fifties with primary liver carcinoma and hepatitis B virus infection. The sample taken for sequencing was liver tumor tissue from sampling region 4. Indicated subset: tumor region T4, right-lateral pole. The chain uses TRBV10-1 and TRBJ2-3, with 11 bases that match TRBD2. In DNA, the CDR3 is TGCGCCAGCAGTGCCCTGTCGGGACTAGCGGAAAGCACCGATACGCAGTATTTT. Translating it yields CASSALSGLAESTDTQYF.